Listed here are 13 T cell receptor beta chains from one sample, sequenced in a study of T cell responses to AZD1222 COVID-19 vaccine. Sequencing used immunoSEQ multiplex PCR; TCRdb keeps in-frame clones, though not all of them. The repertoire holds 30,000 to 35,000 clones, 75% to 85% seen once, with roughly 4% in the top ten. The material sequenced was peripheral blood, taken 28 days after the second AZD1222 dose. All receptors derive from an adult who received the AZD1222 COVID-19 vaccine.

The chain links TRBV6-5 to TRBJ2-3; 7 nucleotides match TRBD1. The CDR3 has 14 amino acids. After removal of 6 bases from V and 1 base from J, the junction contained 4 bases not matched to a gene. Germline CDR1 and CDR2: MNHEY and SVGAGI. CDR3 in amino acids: CASRTGRRTDTQYF. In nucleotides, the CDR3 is TGTGCCAGCAGGACAGGGCGCCGCACAGATACGCAGTATTTT.

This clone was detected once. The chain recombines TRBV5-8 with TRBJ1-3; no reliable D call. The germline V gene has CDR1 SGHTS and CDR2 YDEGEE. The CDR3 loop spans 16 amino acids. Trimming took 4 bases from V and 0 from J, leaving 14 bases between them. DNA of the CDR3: TGTGCCAGCAGCCAACCCGGGAGGCCCTCTGGAAACACCATATATTTT. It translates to CASSQPGRPSGNTIYF.

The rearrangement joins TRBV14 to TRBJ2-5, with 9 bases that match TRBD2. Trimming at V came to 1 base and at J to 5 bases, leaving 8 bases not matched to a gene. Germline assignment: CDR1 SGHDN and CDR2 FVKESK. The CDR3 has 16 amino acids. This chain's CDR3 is CASSQVAGGLGETQYF. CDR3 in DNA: TGTGCCAGCAGCCAAGTCGCGGGAGGGCTTGGGGAGACCCAGTACTTC. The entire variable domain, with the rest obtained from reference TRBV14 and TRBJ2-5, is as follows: EAGVTQFPSHSVIEKGQTVTLRCDPISGHDNLYWYRRVMGKEIKFLLHFVKESKQDESGMPNNRFLAERTGGTYSTLKVQPAELEDSGVYFCASSQVAGGLGETQYFGPGTRLLVL.

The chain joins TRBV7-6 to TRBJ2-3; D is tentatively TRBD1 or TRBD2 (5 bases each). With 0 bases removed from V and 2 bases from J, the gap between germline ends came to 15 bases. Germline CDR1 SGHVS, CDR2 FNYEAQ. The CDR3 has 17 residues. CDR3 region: CASSLALAGASTDTQYF. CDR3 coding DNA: TGTGCCAGCAGCTTAGCGTTAGCCGGGGCCTCCACAGATACGCAGTATTTT.

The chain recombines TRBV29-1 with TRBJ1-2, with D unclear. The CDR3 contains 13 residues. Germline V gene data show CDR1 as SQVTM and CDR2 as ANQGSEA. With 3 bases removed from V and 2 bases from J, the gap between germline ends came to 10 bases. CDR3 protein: CSVDYGLNYGYTF. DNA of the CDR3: TGCAGCGTTGATTACGGCCTCAACTATGGCTACACCTTC.

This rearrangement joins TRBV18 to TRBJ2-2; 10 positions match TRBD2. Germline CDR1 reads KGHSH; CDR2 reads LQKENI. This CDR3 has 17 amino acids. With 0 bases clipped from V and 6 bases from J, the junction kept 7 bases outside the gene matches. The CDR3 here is CASSPPLAGVGPGELFF. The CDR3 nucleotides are TGTGCCAGCTCACCACCGCTAGCGGGAGTAGGGCCCGGGGAGCTGTTTTTT. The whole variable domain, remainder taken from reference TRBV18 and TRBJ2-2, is NAGVMQNPRHLVRRRGQEARLRCSPMKGHSHVYWYRQLPEEGLKFMVYLQKENIIDESGMPKERFSAEFPKEGPSILRIQQVVRGDSAAYFCASSPPLAGVGPGELFFGEGSRLTVL.

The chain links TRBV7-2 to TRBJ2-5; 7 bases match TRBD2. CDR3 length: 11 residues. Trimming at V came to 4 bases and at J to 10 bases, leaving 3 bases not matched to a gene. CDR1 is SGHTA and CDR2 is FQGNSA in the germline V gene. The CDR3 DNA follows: TGTGCCAGCAGCTGGGGGGAGGGCCAGTACTTC. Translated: CASSWGEGQYF.

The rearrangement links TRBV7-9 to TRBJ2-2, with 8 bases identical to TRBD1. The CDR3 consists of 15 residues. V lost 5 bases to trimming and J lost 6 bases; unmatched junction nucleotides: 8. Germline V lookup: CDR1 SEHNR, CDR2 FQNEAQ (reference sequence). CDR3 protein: CASSTDRGLAGELFF. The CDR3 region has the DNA TGTGCCAGCAGCACCGACAGGGGCCTGGCCGGGGAGCTGTTTTTT.

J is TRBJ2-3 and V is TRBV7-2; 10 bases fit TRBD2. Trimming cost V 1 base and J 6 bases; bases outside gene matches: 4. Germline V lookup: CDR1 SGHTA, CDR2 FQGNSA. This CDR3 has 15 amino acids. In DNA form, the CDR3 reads TGTGCCAGCAGCTTAGTGGCTAGCGGGAGTGATACGCAGTATTTT. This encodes CASSLVASGSDTQYF.

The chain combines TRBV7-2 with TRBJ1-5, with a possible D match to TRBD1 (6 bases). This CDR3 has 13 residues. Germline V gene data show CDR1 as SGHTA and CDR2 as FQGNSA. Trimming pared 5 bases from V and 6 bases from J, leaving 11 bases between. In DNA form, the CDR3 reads TGTGCCAGCAGCGCCGCACAGGGTCAGCCCCAGCATTTT. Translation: CASSAAQGQPQHF.

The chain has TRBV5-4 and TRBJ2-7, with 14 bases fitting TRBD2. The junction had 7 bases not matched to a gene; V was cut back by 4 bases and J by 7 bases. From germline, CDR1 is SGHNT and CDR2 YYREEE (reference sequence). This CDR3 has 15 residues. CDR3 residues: CASSPGLAGVVEQYV. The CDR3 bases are TGTGCCAGCAGCCCGGGACTAGCGGGAGTGGTTGAGCAGTACGTC.

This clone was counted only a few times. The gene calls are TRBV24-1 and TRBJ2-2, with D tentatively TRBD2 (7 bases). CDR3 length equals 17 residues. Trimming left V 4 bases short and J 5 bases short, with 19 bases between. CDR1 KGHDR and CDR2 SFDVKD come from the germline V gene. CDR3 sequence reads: CATSDPKGGLSTGELFF. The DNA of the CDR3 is TGTGCCACCAGTGACCCCAAGGGGGGGCTAAGTACCGGGGAGCTGTTTTTT.

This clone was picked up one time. The CDR3 nucleotides read TGCGCCAGCAGCGTGGAGGGGAATGAGCAGTTCTTC. It is translated as CASSVEGNEQFF. The chain links TRBV5-1 to TRBJ2-1; D possibly corresponds to TRBD2 (6 bases). The germline V gene encodes CDR1 SGHRS and CDR2 YFSETQ. V was pared by 4 bases and J by 7 bases, with 9 bases between. CDR3 length equals 12 residues.